A selection of T cell receptor beta chains follows, all from one sample in a study of identical twins. TCRdb reanalysed the 5' RACE reads using MiXCR and keeps one entry per CDR3 protein. The sample contains 500,000 to 650,000 distinct CDR3 sequences, 7% to 7.5% of which appear only once. The sample also formed part of further work on yellow fever vaccine responses in identical twins.

The sample was PBMCs. The receptors were gathered from a woman between 18 and 30 years old in good health. CDR3s include the opening cysteine and the closing phenylalanine or tryptophan. The D gene is left open where the match is weak. Size is omitted from some rows. Given values are once, few, many or a class for expanded clones.

TRBJ1-4 | TRBD1 | many | TRBV20-1 | CSARPTGAAEKLFF | TGCAGTGCTAGACCTACAGGGGCGGCTGAAAAACTGTTTTTT
TRBJ2-2 | NA | few | TRBV7-7 | CASSPDAGAANTGELFF | TGTGCCAGCAGCCCAGACGCGGGGGCTGCGAACACCGGGGAGCTGTTTTTT
TRBJ2-7 | TRBD1 | many | TRBV28 | CASSFRQGDYEQYF | TGTGCCAGCAGTTTCAGACAGGGAGACTACGAGCAGTACTTC
TRBJ2-7 | NA | many | TRBV5-1 | CASSWTASAYEQYF | TGCGCCAGCAGTTGGACAGCCTCAGCCTACGAGCAGTACTTC
TRBJ2-1 | NA | many | TRBV11-2 | CASSFRSGGASNNEQFF | TGTGCCAGCAGTTTCCGGTCCGGCGGGGCCTCCAACAATGAGCAGTTCTTC
TRBJ1-1 | NA | many | TRBV10-3 | CAIEDSDTEAFF | TGTGCCATCGAGGACAGTGACACTGAAGCTTTCTTT
TRBJ1-1 | NA | NA | TRBV7-9 | CASPGPGIEAFF | TGTGCCAGCCCCGGGCCAGGGATTGAAGCTTTCTTT
TRBJ1-5 | NA | NA | TRBV7-6 | CASSLAVDSNQPQHF | TGTGCCAGCAGCTTAGCGGTAGATTCCAATCAGCCCCAGCATTTT
TRBJ2-3 | TRBD2 | many | TRBV10-3 | CAIRSGTSGTDTQYF | TGTGCCATCAGGTCCGGGACTAGCGGCACAGATACGCAGTATTTT
TRBJ2-1 | NA | few | TRBV5-6 | CASSSPGASYEQFF | TGTGCCAGCAGCTCCCCGGGAGCCTCATACGAGCAGTTCTTC
TRBJ2-2 | NA | many | TRBV6-5 | CASSYTQYTGELFF | TGTGCCAGCAGTTACACGCAGTACACCGGGGAGCTGTTTTTT
TRBJ2-5 | NA | NA | TRBV11-2 | CASRFPGGGIETQYF | TGTGCCAGCAGATTCCCAGGGGGGGGGATCGAGACCCAGTACTTC
TRBJ2-5 | NA | few | TRBV5-1 | CASSLVRGSETQYF | TGCGCCAGCAGCTTGGTACGGGGATCGGAGACCCAGTACTTC
TRBJ2-7 | NA | many | TRBV29-1 | CSVDSGNEQYF | TGCAGCGTTGACTCAGGGAACGAGCAGTACTTC
TRBJ1-2 | TRBD1 | many | TRBV10-2 | CASSDRRTGDRYGYTF | TGCGCCAGCAGTGACCGGAGGACAGGGGATCGCTATGGCTACACCTTC
TRBJ1-5 | NA | NA | TRBV4-1 | CASSLDRQFNQPQHF | TGCGCCAGCAGCCTTGACAGGCAGTTCAATCAGCCCCAGCATTTT
TRBJ1-2 | TRBD1 | few | TRBV20-1 | CSADHRGRSYGYTF | TGCAGTGCCGATCACAGGGGGCGTAGCTATGGCTACACCTTC
TRBJ2-7 | TRBD2 | NA | TRBV5-5 | CASSLGRGRALEQYF | TGTGCCAGCAGCTTGGGGCGCGGGAGGGCCCTCGAGCAGTACTTC
TRBJ2-5 | TRBD1 | NA | TRBV12-3/TRBV12-4 | CASRTTGIQYF | TGTGCCAGCAGAACGACAGGGATCCAGTACTTC
TRBJ1-3 | NA | NA | TRBV6-5 | CASSYDRNTIYF | TGTGCCAGCAGTTACGATAGAAACACCATATATTTT
TRBJ1-5 | NA | NA | TRBV29-1 | CSVVLRESQPQHF | TGCAGCGTTGTGCTCAGGGAATCTCAGCCCCAGCATTTT
TRBJ1-6 | NA | few | TRBV5-1 | CASRLNGVGSPLHF | TGCGCCAGCAGGTTGAACGGAGTTGGGTCACCCCTCCACTTT
TRBJ2-3 | NA | few | TRBV7-9 | CASSLGGNLDTQYF | TGTGCCAGCAGCTTAGGTGGCAATTTAGATACGCAGTATTTT
TRBJ1-2 | TRBD1 | many | TRBV28 | CASSPPRDSLNYGYTF | TGTGCCAGCAGTCCCCCCCGGGACAGCCTTAACTATGGCTACACCTTC
TRBJ1-5 | NA | NA | TRBV12-3/TRBV12-4 | CASRKDTPGQPQHF | TGTGCCAGCAGAAAGGACACGCCGGGGCAGCCCCAGCATTTT
TRBJ2-1 | NA | NA | TRBV27 | CASSLSSVSPYNEQFF | TGTGCCAGCAGTTTATCGTCGGTTAGCCCTTACAATGAGCAGTTCTTC
TRBJ1-5 | NA | many | TRBV9 | CASSPRGNQPQHF | TGTGCCAGCAGCCCACGGGGAAATCAGCCCCAGCATTTT
TRBJ2-3 | NA | many | TRBV21-1 | CASSKSRHNTDTQYF | TGTGCCAGCAGCAAAAGTCGGCACAACACAGATACGCAGTATTTT
TRBJ1-3 | NA | few | TRBV13 | CASSLERLPSGNTIYF | TGTGCCAGCAGCTTAGAACGCCTCCCCTCTGGAAACACCATATATTTT
TRBJ2-5 | TRBD1 | once | TRBV12-3/TRBV12-4 | CASCIPGGVETQYF | TGTGCCAGCTGTATCCCAGGGGGCGTAGAGACCCAGTACTTC
TRBJ2-4 | TRBD2 | NA | TRBV6-2/TRBV6-3 | CASSYPLAGGPHKNIQYF | TGTGCCAGCAGTTACCCCCTAGCGGGGGGGCCTCACAAAAACATTCAGTACTTC
TRBJ1-1 | NA | few | TRBV14 | CASSPHQGYRNTEAFF | TGTGCCAGCAGCCCGCACCAGGGGTACAGGAACACTGAAGCTTTCTTT
TRBJ2-1 | TRBD1 | many | TRBV3-1 | CASSQWDRGQDNEQFF | TGTGCCAGCAGCCAATGGGACAGGGGGCAGGACAATGAGCAGTTCTTC
TRBJ2-1 | TRBD2 | NA | TRBV28 | CASSLGGLPSRGRASYNEQFF | TGTGCCAGCAGTTTAGGGGGTCTACCCTCTCGCGGGAGGGCCTCCTACAATGAGCAGTTCTTC
TRBJ1-1 | NA | few | TRBV6-1 | CASEDRPVYTEAFF | TGTGCCAGCGAGGACAGACCAGTCTACACTGAAGCTTTCTTT
TRBJ2-1 | TRBD2 | few | TRBV10-3 | CAISGREGRDEQFF | TGTGCCATCAGTGGGCGGGAGGGCCGGGATGAGCAGTTCTTC
TRBJ2-1 | NA | few | TRBV5-1 | CASSGQLAPGTHEQFF | TGCGCCAGCAGCGGACAACTCGCTCCGGGGACCCATGAGCAGTTCTTC
TRBJ2-2 | NA | few | TRBV20-1 | CSASPSIGRGNTGELFF | TGCAGTGCTAGCCCGTCCATCGGCAGGGGAAACACCGGGGAGCTGTTTTTT
TRBJ2-1 | TRBD2 | few | TRBV28 | CASSISGAHNEQFF | TGTGCCAGCAGCATTAGCGGGGCCCACAATGAGCAGTTCTTC
TRBJ2-2 | NA | many | TRBV7-6 | CASSFTRVGTGELFF | TGTGCCAGCAGCTTTACTAGGGTCGGGACCGGGGAGCTGTTTTTT
TRBJ1-5 | NA | NA | TRBV5-5 | CASSLSPVSNQPQHF | TGTGCCAGCAGCTTATCGCCAGTAAGCAATCAGCCCCAGCATTTT
TRBJ2-2 | TRBD1 | many | TRBV20-1 | CSARDRVELFF | TGCAGTGCCCGGGACAGGGTGGAGCTGTTTTTT
TRBJ2-3 | NA | NA | TRBV6-5 | CASSYSPQGLDTQYF | TGTGCCAGCAGTTACTCGCCACAGGGCTTAGATACGCAGTATTTT
TRBJ2-2 | NA | few | TRBV4-1 | CASRQNEPVAGELFF | TGCGCCAGCAGACAAAACGAGCCGGTGGCCGGGGAGCTGTTTTTT
TRBJ2-1 | NA | NA | TRBV7-3 | CASSLYAQTSYNEQFF | TGTGCCAGCAGCTTATACGCGCAAACCTCCTACAATGAGCAGTTCTTC
TRBJ2-2 | NA | many | TRBV5-5 | CASSLGTLTGELFF | TGTGCCAGCAGCTTGGGGACACTCACCGGGGAGCTGTTTTTT
TRBJ2-5 | NA | once | TRBV29-1 | CSVEKDRQETQYF | TGCAGCGTTGAGAAGGACAGACAAGAGACCCAGTACTTC
TRBJ2-1 | NA | NA | TRBV20-1 | CSASPRWGIAAEFF | TGCAGTGCTAGTCCGAGGTGGGGTATAGCGGCGGAGTTCTTC
TRBJ1-1 | NA | NA | TRBV20-1 | CSADSPNTEAFF | TGCAGTGCAGACTCTCCGAACACTGAAGCTTTCTTT
TRBJ2-7 | TRBD2 | once | TRBV5-5 | CAGSASLGGTSWEQYF | TGTGCCGGCAGCGCAAGCTTGGGGGGGACGAGCTGGGAGCAGTACTTC
TRBJ1-1 | NA | many | TRBV7-9 | CASSLGRFGNTEAFF | TGTGCCAGCAGCTTAGGGAGATTCGGCAACACTGAAGCTTTCTTT
TRBJ2-7 | TRBD2 | many | TRBV4-1 | CASSQQTSVSYEQYF | TGCGCCAGCAGCCAACAAACTAGCGTTTCCTACGAGCAGTACTTC
TRBJ2-7 | TRBD2 | few | TRBV12-3/TRBV12-4 | CASSQSTRLAGKVGEQYF | TGTGCCAGCAGCCAATCAACGAGACTAGCGGGAAAAGTTGGCGAGCAGTACTTC
TRBJ2-5 | NA | many | TRBV29-1 | CSVDPSNYGTQYF | TGCAGCGTTGATCCTAGCAATTATGGGACCCAGTACTTC
TRBJ1-1 | NA | NA | TRBV2 | CASSESFPGRTTEAFF | TGTGCCAGCAGTGAGAGTTTCCCGGGACGGACGACTGAAGCTTTCTTT
TRBJ2-2 | TRBD2 | many | TRBV20-1 | CSARGLAGTNTGELFF | TGCAGTGCTAGAGGACTAGCGGGGACTAACACCGGGGAGCTGTTTTTT
TRBJ2-2 | NA | few | TRBV7-3 | CASSSPGELNTGELFF | TGTGCCAGCAGCTCTCCGGGGGAGTTGAACACCGGGGAGCTGTTTTTT
TRBJ2-7 | TRBD2 | NA | TRBV12-3/TRBV12-4 | CASSLGLAFTYEQYF | TGTGCCAGCAGTTTGGGACTAGCGTTTACCTACGAGCAGTACTTC
TRBJ2-7 | NA | few | TRBV5-1 | CASSLAGGEWDEQYF | TGCGCCAGCAGCTTGGCTGGGGGAGAGTGGGACGAGCAGTACTTC
TRBJ2-7 | TRBD2 | NA | TRBV3-1 | CASSPGTSGPNYEQYF | TGTGCCAGCAGCCCGGGGACTAGCGGGCCCAACTACGAGCAGTACTTC